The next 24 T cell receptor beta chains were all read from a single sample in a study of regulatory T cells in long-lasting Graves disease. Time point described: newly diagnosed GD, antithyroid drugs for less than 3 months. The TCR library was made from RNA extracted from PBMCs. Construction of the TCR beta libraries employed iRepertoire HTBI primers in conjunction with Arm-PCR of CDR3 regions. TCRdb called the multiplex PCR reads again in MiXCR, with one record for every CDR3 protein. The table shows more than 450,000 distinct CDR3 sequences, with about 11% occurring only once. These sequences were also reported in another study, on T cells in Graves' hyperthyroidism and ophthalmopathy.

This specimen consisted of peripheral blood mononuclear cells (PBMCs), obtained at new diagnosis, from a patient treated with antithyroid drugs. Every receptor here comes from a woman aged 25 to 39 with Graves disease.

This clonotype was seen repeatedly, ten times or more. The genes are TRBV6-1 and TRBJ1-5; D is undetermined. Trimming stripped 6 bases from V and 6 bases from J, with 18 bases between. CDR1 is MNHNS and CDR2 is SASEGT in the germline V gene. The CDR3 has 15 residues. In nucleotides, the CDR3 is TGTGCCAGCAGCTCGGCCGGCCAAGCTCGTCAGCCCCAGCATTTT. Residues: CASSSAGQARQPQHF.

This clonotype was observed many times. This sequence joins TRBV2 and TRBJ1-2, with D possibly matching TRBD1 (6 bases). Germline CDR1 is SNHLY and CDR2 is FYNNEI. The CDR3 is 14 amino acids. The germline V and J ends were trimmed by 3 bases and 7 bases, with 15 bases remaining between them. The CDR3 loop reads CASSDLDSYGGYTF. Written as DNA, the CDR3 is TGTGCCAGCAGTGATTTGGACAGCTATGGTGGCTACACCTTC.

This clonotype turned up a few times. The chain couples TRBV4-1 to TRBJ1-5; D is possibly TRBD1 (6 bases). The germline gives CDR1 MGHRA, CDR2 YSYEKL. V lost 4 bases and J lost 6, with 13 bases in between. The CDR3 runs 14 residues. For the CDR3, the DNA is TGCGCCAGCAGCCTGGGCAGGGGCAGTCAGCCCCAGCATTTT. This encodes CASSLGRGSQPQHF.

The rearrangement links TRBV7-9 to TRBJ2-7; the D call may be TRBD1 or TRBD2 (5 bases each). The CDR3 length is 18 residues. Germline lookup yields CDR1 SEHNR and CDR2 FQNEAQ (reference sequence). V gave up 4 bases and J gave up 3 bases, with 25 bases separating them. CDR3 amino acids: CASSSPQTGRLGSYEQYF. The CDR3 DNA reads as TGTGCCAGCAGCTCTCCCCAGACGGGACGCCTAGGTAGCTACGAGCAGTACTTC. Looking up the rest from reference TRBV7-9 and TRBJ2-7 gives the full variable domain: DTGVSQNPRHKITKRGQNVTFRCDPISEHNRLYWYRQTLGQGPEFLTYFQNEAQLEKSRLLSDRFSAERPKGSFSTLEIQRTEQGDSAMYLCASSSPQTGRLGSYEQYFGPGTRLTVT.

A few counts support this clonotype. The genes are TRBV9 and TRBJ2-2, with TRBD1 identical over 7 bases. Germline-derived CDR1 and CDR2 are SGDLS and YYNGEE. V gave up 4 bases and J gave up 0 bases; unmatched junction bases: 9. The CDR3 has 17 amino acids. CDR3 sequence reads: CASSSLGTATNTGELFF. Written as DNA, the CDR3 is TGTGCCAGCAGCTCTCTCGGGACAGCTACGAACACCGGGGAGCTGTTTTTT. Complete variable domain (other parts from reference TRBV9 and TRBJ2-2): DSGVTQTPKHLITATGQRVTLRCSPRSGDLSVYWYQQSLDQGLQFLIQYYNGEERAKGNILERFSAQQFPDLHSELNLSSLELGDSALYFCASSSLGTATNTGELFFGEGSRLTVL.

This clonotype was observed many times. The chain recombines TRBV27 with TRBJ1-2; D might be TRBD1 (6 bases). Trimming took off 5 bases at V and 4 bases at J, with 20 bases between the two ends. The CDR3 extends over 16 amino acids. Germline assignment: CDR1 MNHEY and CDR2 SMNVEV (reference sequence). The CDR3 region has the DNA TGTGCCAGCAGTCTGAGACAGGCCGAAACCCCCTATGGCTACACCTTC. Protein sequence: CASSLRQAETPYGYTF.

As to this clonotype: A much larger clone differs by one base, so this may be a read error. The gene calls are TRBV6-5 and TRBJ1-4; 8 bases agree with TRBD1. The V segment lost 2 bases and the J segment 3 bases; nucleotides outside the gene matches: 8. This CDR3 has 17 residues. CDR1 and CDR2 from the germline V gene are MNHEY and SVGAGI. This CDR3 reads CASSYSGQGSPNEKLFF. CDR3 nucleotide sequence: TGTGCCAGCAGTTACAGTGGACAGGGATCACCTAATGAAAAACTGTTTTTT.

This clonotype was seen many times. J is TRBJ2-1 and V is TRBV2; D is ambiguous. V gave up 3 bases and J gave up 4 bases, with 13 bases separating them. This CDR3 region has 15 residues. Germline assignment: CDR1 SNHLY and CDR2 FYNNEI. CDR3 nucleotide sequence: TGTGCCAGCAGTGATCTAATTAGGCCTTACAATGAGCAGTTCTTC. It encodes CASSDLIRPYNEQFF.

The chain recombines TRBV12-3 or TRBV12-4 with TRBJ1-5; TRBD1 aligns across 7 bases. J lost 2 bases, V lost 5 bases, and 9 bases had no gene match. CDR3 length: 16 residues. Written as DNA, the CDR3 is TGTGCCAGCAGTGAGTGTCAGGGGGAGTGCAATCAGCCCCAGCATTTT. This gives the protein CASSECQGECNQPQHF.

Here the CDR3 DNA reads TGTGCCAGCAGGACACAGGGGGCGATGTATAATTCACCCCTCCACTTT. Encoded protein: CASRTQGAMYNSPLHF. J is TRBJ1-6 and V is TRBV6-1; 9 bases are a match to TRBD1. Per the germline V gene, CDR1 is MNHNS and CDR2 is SASEGT. Trimming cost V 6 bases and J 4 bases; bases outside gene matches: 7. This CDR3 is built from 16 residues.

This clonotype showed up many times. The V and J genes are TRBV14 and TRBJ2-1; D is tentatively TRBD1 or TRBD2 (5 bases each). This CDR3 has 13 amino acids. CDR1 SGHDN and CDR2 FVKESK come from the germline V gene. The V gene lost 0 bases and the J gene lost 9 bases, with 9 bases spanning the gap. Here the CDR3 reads CASSQDLRGEQFF. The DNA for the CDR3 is TGTGCCAGCAGCCAAGATTTGAGGGGTGAGCAGTTCTTC.

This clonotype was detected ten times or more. Here the CDR3 DNA reads TGCAGTGCTAGAGATAGGGACAGGGGCTGGGCTGAAGCTTTCTTT. Its translation: CSARDRDRGWAEAFF. The chain has TRBV20-1 and TRBJ1-1; 10 bases are shared with TRBD1. Germline values: CDR1 DFQATT, CDR2 SNEGSKA (reference sequence). The CDR3 length is 15 residues. V trimming: 0 bases; J trimming: 6 bases; junction bases outside the gene matches: 7.

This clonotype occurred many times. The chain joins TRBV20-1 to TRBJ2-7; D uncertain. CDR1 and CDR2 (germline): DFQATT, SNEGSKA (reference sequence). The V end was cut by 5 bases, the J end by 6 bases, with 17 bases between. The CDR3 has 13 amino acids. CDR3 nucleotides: TGCAGTGCTTGGGGTCCCGCCCTCAGCGAGCAGTACTTC. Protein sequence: CSAWGPALSEQYF.

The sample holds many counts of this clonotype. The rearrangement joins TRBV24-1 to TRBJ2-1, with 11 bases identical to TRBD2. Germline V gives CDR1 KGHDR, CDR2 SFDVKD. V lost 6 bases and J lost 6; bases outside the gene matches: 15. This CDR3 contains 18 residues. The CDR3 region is CATSPGIAGGPKTNEQFF. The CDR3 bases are TGTGCCACCAGTCCAGGGATAGCGGGAGGGCCTAAAACCAATGAGCAGTTCTTC.

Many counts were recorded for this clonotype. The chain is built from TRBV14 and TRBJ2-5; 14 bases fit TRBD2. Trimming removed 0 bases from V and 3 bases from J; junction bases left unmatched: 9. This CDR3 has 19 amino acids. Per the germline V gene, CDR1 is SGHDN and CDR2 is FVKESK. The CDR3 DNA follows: TGTGCCAGCAGCCAAGATTTCTTTGGGACTAGCGGGAGCAAAGAGACCCAGTACTTC. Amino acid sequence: CASSQDFFGTSGSKETQYF.

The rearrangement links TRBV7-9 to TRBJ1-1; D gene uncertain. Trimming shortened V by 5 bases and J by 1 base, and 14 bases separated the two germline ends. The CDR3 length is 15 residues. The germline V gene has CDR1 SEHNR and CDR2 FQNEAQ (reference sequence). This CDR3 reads CASSDTVLSNTEAFF. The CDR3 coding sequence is TGTGCCAGCAGCGATACAGTGCTGTCGAACACTGAAGCTTTCTTT.

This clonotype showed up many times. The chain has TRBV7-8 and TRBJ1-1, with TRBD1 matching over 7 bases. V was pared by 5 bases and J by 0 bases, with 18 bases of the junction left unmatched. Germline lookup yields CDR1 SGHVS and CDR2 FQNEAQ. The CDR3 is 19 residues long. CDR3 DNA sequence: TGTGCCAGCAGCCGAACCCGAGTTCGGACAGGAGATATGAACACTGAAGCTTTCTTT. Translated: CASSRTRVRTGDMNTEAFF.

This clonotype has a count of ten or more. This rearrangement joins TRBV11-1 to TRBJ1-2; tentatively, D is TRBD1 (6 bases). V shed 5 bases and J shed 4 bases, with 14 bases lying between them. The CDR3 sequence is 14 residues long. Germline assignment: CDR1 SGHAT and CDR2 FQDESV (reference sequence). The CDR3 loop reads CASSPRGAVYGYTF. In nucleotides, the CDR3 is TGTGCCAGCAGCCCTCGGGGGGCCGTCTATGGCTACACCTTC.

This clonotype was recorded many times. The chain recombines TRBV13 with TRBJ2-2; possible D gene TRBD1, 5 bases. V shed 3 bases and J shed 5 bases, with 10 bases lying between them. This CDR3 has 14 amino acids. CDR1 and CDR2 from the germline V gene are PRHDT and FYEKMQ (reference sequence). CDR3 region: CASSFRDWTGELFF. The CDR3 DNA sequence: TGTGCCAGCAGCTTCAGGGATTGGACCGGGGAGCTGTTTTTT.

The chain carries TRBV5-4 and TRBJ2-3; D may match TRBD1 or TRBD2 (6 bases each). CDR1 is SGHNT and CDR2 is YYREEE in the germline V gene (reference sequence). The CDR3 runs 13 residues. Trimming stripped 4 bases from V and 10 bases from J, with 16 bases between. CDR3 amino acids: CASSQEGGRAQYF. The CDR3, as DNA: TGTGCCAGCAGCCAAGAGGGGGGAAGGGCGCAGTATTTT.

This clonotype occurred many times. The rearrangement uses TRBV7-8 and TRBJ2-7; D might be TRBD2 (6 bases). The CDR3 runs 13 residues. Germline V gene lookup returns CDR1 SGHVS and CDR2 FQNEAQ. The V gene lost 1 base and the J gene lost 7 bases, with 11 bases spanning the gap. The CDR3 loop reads CASSLGRLAEQYF. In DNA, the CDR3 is TGTGCCAGCAGCTTAGGGCGGCTAGCGGAGCAGTACTTC.

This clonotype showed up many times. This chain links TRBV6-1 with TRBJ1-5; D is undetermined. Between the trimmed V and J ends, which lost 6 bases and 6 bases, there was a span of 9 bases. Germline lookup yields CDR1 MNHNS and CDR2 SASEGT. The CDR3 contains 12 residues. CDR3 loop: CASSPRGQPQHF. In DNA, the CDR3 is TGTGCCAGCAGCCCCCGAGGTCAGCCCCAGCATTTT.

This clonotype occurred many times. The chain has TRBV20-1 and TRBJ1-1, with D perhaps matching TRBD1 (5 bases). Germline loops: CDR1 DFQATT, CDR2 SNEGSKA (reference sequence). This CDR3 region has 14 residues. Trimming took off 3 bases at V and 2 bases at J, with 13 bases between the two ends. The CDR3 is CSASGAGPNTEAFF. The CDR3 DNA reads TGCAGTGCTAGTGGGGCAGGACCTAACACTGAAGCTTTCTTT.

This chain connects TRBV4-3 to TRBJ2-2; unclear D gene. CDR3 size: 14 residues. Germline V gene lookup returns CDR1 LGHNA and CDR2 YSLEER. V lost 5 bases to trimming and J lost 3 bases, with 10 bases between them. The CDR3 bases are TGCGCCAGCAGCACTTCCTGGGACACCGGGGAGCTGTTTTTT. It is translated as CASSTSWDTGELFF.